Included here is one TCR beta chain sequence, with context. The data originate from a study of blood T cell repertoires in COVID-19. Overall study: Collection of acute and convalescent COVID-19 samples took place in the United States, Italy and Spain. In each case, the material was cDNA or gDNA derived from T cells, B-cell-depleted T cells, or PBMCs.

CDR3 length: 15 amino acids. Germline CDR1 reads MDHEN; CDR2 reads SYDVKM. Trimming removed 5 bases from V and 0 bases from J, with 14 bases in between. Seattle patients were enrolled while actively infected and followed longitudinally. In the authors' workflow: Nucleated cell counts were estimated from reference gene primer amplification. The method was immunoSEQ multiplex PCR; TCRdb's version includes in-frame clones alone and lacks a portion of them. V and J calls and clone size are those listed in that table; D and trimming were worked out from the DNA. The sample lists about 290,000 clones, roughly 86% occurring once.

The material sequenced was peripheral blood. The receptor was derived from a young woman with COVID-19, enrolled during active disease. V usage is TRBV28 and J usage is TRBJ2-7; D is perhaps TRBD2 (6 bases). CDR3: CASSARLGSSYEQYF. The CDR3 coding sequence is TGTGCCAGCAGTGCTCGCCTCGGGAGCTCCTACGAGCAGTACTTC.